This TCR beta chain was observed in a study of blood T cell repertoires in COVID-19. J lost 6 bases, V lost 3 bases, and 19 bases had no gene match. Germline lookup yields CDR1 SGHVS and CDR2 FNYEAQ. This CDR3 region has 20 residues. As originally analysed: Amplified reference gene primers provided the basis for estimating nucleated cell counts. Assay: immunoSEQ multiplex PCR; the TCRdb copy retains only in-frame clones and omits some. That table gives V, J and clone size, and the DNA gave D and trimming. Of approximately 70,000 clones listed, more than 85% are singletons. This clonotype originated in a man aged 40-49 years with COVID-19, enrolled during active disease. The rearrangement links TRBV7-6 to TRBJ1-5; 11 bases agree with TRBD1. Sample: peripheral blood. CDR3 bases: TGTGCCAGCAGCTTCGGCCAACCGGTCGGACAGGGGGCGCCCCTTCAGCCCCAGCATTTT. It is translated as CASSFGQPVGQGAPLQPQHF.